This is a list of T cell receptor beta chains from one sample in a study of cytomegalovirus exposure and HLA in healthy donors. Only in-frame clones appear in the TCRdb table, and some are missing; sequencing was by immunoSEQ multiplex PCR. This listing includes more than 90,000 clones. The sequenced material came from PBMCs. These receptors were collected from a man under 40 in good health and CMV-seronegative. Both conserved end residues are part of each CDR3. Fields, in order: J gene, D gene, V gene, CDR3 protein, CDR3 DNA. D genes are given only for firm matches.

>TRBJ2-7|-|TRBV2
CASSEYTGIGYEQYF
TGTGCCAGCAGTGAATATACAGGTATAGGATACGAGCAGTACTTC
>TRBJ2-7|TRBD1|TRBV27
CASSLSGAKGRGYHEQYF
TGTGCCAGCAGTTTATCGGGGGCAAAGGGCAGGGGGTACCACGAGCAGTACTTC
>TRBJ2-7|-|TRBV21-1
CASSEGLLGSYEQYF
TGTGCCAGCAGCGAGGGACTTCTCGGAAGCTACGAGCAGTACTTC
>TRBJ1-2|-|TRBV4-2
CASSQDLEGSSRGGYTF
TGTGCCAGCAGCCAAGACCTCGAGGGGTCTTCAAGGGGGGGCTACACCTTC
>TRBJ1-1|-|TRBV10-3
CAISDRSGTEAFF
TGTGCCATCAGTGACAGGTCAGGAACTGAAGCTTTCTTT
>TRBJ1-2|-|TRBV27
CASRTMMGADGYTF
TGTGCCAGCAGGACGATGATGGGGGCGGATGGCTACACCTTC
>TRBJ2-1|TRBD1|TRBV7-3
CASSLDRGVQFF
TGTGCCAGCAGCTTGGACAGGGGAGTTCAGTTCTTC
>TRBJ1-1|-|TRBV18
CASSQKVLTRDTEAFF
TGTGCCAGCTCCCAGAAGGTGCTCACCAGGGACACTGAAGCTTTCTTT
>TRBJ1-2|TRBD1|TRBV27
CASSSIAPTGGPRYGYTF
TGTGCCAGCAGTTCTATCGCCCCGACAGGGGGCCCCCGCTATGGCTACACCTTC
>TRBJ1-5|-|TRBV5-1
CASSPSGGFEPQHF
TGCGCCAGCAGCCCTAGTGGAGGGTTTGAGCCCCAGCATTTT
>TRBJ2-7|TRBD1|TRBV4-3
CASSQDYPGQGIGYEQYF
TGCGCCAGCAGCCAAGACTACCCGGGACAGGGAATAGGCTACGAGCAGTACTTC
>TRBJ1-6|-|TRBV7-3
CASSLGPWDSPLHF
TGTGCCAGCAGCTTGGGGCCCTGGGATTCACCCCTCCACTTT
>TRBJ2-1|TRBD2|TRBV6-5
CASSYSAAGGLGEQFF
TGTGCCAGCAGTTACTCCGCAGCGGGGGGGCTAGGAGAGCAGTTCTTC
>TRBJ1-3|TRBD1|TRBV27
CASGVRGPSGNTIYF
TGTGCCAGCGGAGTAAGGGGGCCCTCTGGAAACACCATATATTTT
>TRBJ1-4|TRBD1|TRBV19
CASSTRQGTNEKLFF
TGTGCCAGTAGTACTCGACAGGGAACTAATGAAAAACTGTTTTTT
>TRBJ1-5|TRBD1|TRBV7-8
CASSGDRDQPQHF
TGTGCCAGCAGCGGGGACAGGGATCAGCCCCAGCATTTT
>TRBJ1-2|-|TRBV13
CASSFAPQGWYGYTF
TGTGCCAGCAGCTTTGCCCCACAGGGTTGGTATGGCTACACCTTC
>TRBJ2-3|-|TRBV5-1
CASSRQTASTDTQYF
TGCGCCAGCAGCCGCCAGACAGCAAGCACAGATACGCAGTATTTT
>TRBJ1-4|-|TRBV4-3
CASSQDRTYEKLFF
TGCGCCAGCAGCCAAGATCGGACATATGAAAAACTGTTTTTT
>TRBJ1-3|-|TRBV7-3
CASSLMGGDGNTIYF
TGTGCCAGCAGCCTCATGGGGGGGGATGGAAACACCATATATTTT
>TRBJ2-1|TRBD1|TRBV27
CASTPRDRGINEQFF
TGTGCCAGCACCCCTCGGGACAGGGGGATCAATGAGCAGTTCTTC
>TRBJ2-4|TRBD1|TRBV11-2
CASSPRGDRENIQYF
TGTGCCAGCAGCCCGCGAGGGGACAGGGAAAACATTCAGTACTTC
>TRBJ1-5|-|TRBV18
CASSPTADQPQHF
TGTGCCAGCTCACCAACGGCGGATCAGCCCCAGCATTTT
>TRBJ1-5|-|TRBV30
CASGDYNQPQHF
TGTGCCTCGGGCGACTACAATCAGCCCCAGCATTTT
>TRBJ1-1|-|TRBV7-2
CASSLGEWVGTEAFF
TGTGCCAGCAGCTTAGGGGAGTGGGTTGGCACTGAAGCTTTCTTT
>TRBJ2-1|TRBD2|TRBV5-1
CASSFSGGSYNEQFF
TGCGCCAGCAGCTTTAGCGGGGGTTCTTACAATGAGCAGTTCTTC
>TRBJ2-7|TRBD1|TRBV10-3
CAISDRGPEYEQYF
TGTGCCATCAGTGACAGGGGGCCAGAGTACGAGCAGTACTTC
>TRBJ2-7|-|TRBV7-2
CASSLGHVAYEQYF
TGTGCCAGCAGCCTCGGACATGTCGCCTACGAGCAGTACTTC
>TRBJ1-6|-|TRBV5-8
CASSLEAREWFSYNSPLHF
TGTGCCAGCAGCTTGGAGGCCCGGGAGTGGTTTTCCTATAATTCACCCCTCCACTTT
>TRBJ2-7|-|TRBV11-1
CASSSGLTYEQYF
TGTGCCAGCAGCTCCGGACTTACCTACGAGCAGTACTTC
>TRBJ1-2|-|TRBV11-2
CASSQGKRGYTF
TGTGCCAGCAGCCAGGGGAAGCGCGGCTACACCTTC
>TRBJ1-2|TRBD1|TRBV11-1
CASRPDRVGGGYTF
TGTGCCAGCAGACCTGACAGGGTCGGAGGTGGCTACACCTTC
>TRBJ2-5|-|TRBV7-2
CASSLGFGGLSGETQYF
TGTGCCAGCAGCTTAGGCTTCGGGGGTTTAAGTGGAGAGACCCAGTACTTC
>TRBJ2-1|TRBD2|TRBV5-1
CASSLGGTSSYNEQFF
TGCGCCAGCAGCTTGGGCGGGACTAGCTCCTACAATGAGCAGTTCTTC
>TRBJ2-7|TRBD1|TRBV4-1
CASSQRQGLSYEQYF
TGCGCCAGCAGCCAAAGACAGGGTTTGTCCTACGAGCAGTACTTC
>TRBJ2-4|TRBD1|TRBV5-6
CASSSGTGGNIQYF
TGTGCCAGCAGCTCAGGGACAGGGGGGAACATTCAGTACTTC
>TRBJ1-1|TRBD1|TRBV27
CASSSQRGQLNTEAFF
TGTGCCAGCAGTTCCCAACGGGGACAGCTGAACACTGAAGCTTTCTTT
>TRBJ1-2|-|TRBV7-9
CASSPGFGGGDGYTF
TGTGCCAGCAGCCCAGGCTTCGGGGGGGGCGACGGCTACACCTTC
>TRBJ1-1|-|TRBV2
CASSEMGSNTEAFF
TGTGCCAGCAGTGAAATGGGCTCGAACACTGAAGCTTTCTTT
>TRBJ1-5|TRBD1|TRBV5-4
CASSWSGTGRSVGNQPQHF
TGTGCCAGCAGCTGGTCCGGGACAGGGAGATCCGTGGGAAATCAGCCCCAGCATTTT
>TRBJ1-1|TRBD1|TRBV5-4
CASSSPDRMNTEAFF
TGTGCCAGCAGCTCGCCGGACAGGATGAACACTGAAGCTTTCTTT
>TRBJ2-3|TRBD1|TRBV4-3
CASSQARTGGAGDTQYF
TGCGCCAGCAGCCAAGCTCGGACAGGGGGCGCCGGAGATACGCAGTATTTT
>TRBJ1-1|-|TRBV7-2
CASSLQGVGYTEAFF
TGTGCCAGCAGCTTACAAGGGGTCGGGTACACTGAAGCTTTCTTT
>TRBJ2-1|TRBD2|TRBV28
CASSLTRWGGYNEQFF
TGTGCCAGCAGTTTGACCCGGTGGGGGGGGTACAATGAGCAGTTCTTC
>TRBJ2-5|TRBD2|TRBV4-2
CASSRRLGGIEETQYF
TGTGCCAGCAGCCGTCGACTGGGAGGGATAGAAGAGACCCAGTACTTC
>TRBJ2-5|TRBD1|TRBV5-6
CASSSTGMQETQYF
TGTGCCAGCAGCTCGACAGGGATGCAAGAGACCCAGTACTTC
>TRBJ2-2|-|TRBV7-9
CASSPNSLWEQGGELFF
TGTGCCAGCAGCCCCAATTCGTTATGGGAACAGGGCGGGGAGCTGTTTTTT
>TRBJ2-1|TRBD2|TRBV18
CASCYGGGDNEQFF
TGTGCCAGCTGTTATGGCGGGGGAGACAATGAGCAGTTCTTC
>TRBJ1-6|TRBD1|TRBV5-4
CASRAARQGNSPLHF
TGTGCCAGCAGGGCGGCGCGACAGGGAAATTCACCCCTCCACTTT
>TRBJ2-7|-|TRBV5-1
CASSIQGGGMGEQYF
TGCGCCAGCAGCATACAGGGAGGGGGTATGGGCGAGCAGTACTTC
>TRBJ2-7|-|TRBV30
CAWRDSYEQYF
TGTGCCTGGCGGGACTCCTACGAGCAGTACTTC